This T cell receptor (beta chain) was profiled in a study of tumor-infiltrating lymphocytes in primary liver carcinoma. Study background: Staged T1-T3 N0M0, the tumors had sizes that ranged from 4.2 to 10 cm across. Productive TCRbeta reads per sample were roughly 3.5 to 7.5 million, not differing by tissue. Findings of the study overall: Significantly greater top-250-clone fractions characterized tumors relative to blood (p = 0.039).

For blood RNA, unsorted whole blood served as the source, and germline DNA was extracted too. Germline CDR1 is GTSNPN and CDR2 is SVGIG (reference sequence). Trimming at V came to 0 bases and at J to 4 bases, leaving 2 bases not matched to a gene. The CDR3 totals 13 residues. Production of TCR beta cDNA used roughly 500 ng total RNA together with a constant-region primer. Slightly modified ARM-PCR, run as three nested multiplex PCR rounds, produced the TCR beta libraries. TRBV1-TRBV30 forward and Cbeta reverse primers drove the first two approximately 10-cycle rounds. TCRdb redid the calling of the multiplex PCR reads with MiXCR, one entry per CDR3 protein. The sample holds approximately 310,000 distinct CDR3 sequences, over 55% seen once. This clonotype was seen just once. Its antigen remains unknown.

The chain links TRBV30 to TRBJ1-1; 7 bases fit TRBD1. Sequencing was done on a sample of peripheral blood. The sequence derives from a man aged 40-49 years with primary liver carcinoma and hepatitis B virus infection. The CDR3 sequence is CAWSVRTGTEAFF. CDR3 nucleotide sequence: TGTGCCTGGAGTGTTAGGACAGGCACTGAAGCTTTCTTT.